This TCR beta chain was obtained from a study of shared clonotypes between healthy human individuals. Profiling relied on immunoSEQ multiplex PCR, and the TCRdb table lists in-frame clones only, not all of them. The data contain roughly 2.6 million clones, more than 80% of them singletons. This clone is a singleton in its sample. Its target is not known. Trimming at V came to 4 bases and at J to 1 base, leaving 6 bases not matched to a gene. Germline V gene lookup returns CDR1 SGHKS and CDR2 YYEKEE (reference sequence). The CDR3 has 16 amino acids. Study results and caveats: The authors sampled blood alone, and tissue repertoires likely differ. Sharing of clonotypes among donors was expected to vary with sequencing depth. Few donors restricted represented genetic and exposure-history diversity.

This receptor was identified in a man younger than 35 in good health. The chain carries TRBV5-5 and TRBJ2-3; 10 bases line up with TRBD2. Sequenced: naive CD4+ T cells sorted from blood. The subset was: CD45RA+ positively selected. CDR3 loop: CASSPLAGDRTDTQYF. The CDR3 region has the DNA TGTGCCAGCAGCCCCCTAGCGGGGGACCGCACAGATACGCAGTATTTT.